One and the same sample provided the 32 T cell receptor beta chains below, sequenced in a study of Ad26.COV2.S vaccination and SARS-CoV-2 variants. TCRdb keeps only in-frame clones here, not all; method: immunoSEQ multiplex PCR. The sample has a few hundred thousand clones, around nine tenths seen once; the top ten hold approximately 3.6%. Treatment meaning: some 20 received Ad26.COV2.S at low or high dose, single or two shots; about five received placebo; per-sample allocation not given. Sampling happened 63 days after the first vaccine or placebo injection. The specimen was peripheral blood, collected in a trial of Ad26.COV2.S vaccine versus placebo. The source is a person between 18 and 60 years old who received the Ad26.COV2.S COVID-19 vaccine or a placebo.

The rearrangement uses TRBV5-8 and TRBJ1-3; weak D call: TRBD1 (5 bases). This CDR3 has 15 residues. From germline, CDR1 is SGHTS and CDR2 YDEGEE. Trimming shortened V by 6 bases and J by 2 bases, and 15 bases separated the two germline ends. The CDR3 spells CASTLFREAGNTIYF. CDR3 DNA sequence: TGTGCCAGCACCCTCTTCAGGGAGGCTGGAAACACCATATATTTT. The full variable domain, rest sourced from reference TRBV5-8 and TRBJ1-3, is EAGVTQSPTHLIKTRGQQATLRCSPISGHTSVYWYQQALGLGLQFLLWYDEGEERNRGNFPPRFSGRQFPNYSSELNVNALELEDSALYLCASTLFREAGNTIYFGEGSWLTVV.

The CDR3 loop reads CASSQEGRPFLSYTF. CDR3 in DNA: TGTGCCAGCAGCCAGGAGGGCAGACCTTTTTTGAGCTACACCTTC. J is TRBJ1-2 and V is TRBV3-1 (or the pseudogene TRBV3-2); no definite D call. Trimming removed 3 bases at V and 9 bases at J, with 20 bases between. Germline CDR1 LGHDT, CDR2 YNNKEL (reference sequence). The CDR3 runs 15 residues.

This chain joins TRBV6-4 and TRBJ1-2; TRBD1 matches at 8 bases. Trimming took 0 bases from V and 7 from J; bases not matched to a gene: 4. Germline values: CDR1 MRHNA, CDR2 SNTAGT. The CDR3 is made up of 14 amino acids. CDR3 region: CASSDSGDRGGYTF. The CDR3 DNA sequence: TGTGCCAGCAGTGACTCCGGAGACAGGGGTGGCTACACCTTC.

V gene TRBV15 combines with J gene TRBJ2-2; D possibly corresponds to TRBD2 (6 bases). V was pared by 1 base and J by 7 bases, with 13 bases between. CDR3 length equals 15 residues. Germline lookup yields CDR1 LNHNV and CDR2 YYDKDF (reference sequence). CDR3 region: CATSRVRDSIGELFF. The CDR3, as DNA: TGTGCCACCAGCAGAGTCCGGGACTCCATCGGGGAGCTGTTTTTT. The full variable domain, with the rest looked up from reference TRBV15 and TRBJ2-2, is DAMVIQNPRYQVTQFGKPVTLSCSQTLNHNVMYWYQQKSSQAPKLLFHYYDKDFNNEADTPDNFQSRRPNTSFCFLDIRSPGLGDTAMYLCATSRVRDSIGELFFGEGSRLTVL.

This chain links TRBV5-4 with TRBJ2-2; 7 positions agree with TRBD1. This CDR3 has 15 amino acids. Germline V gene data show CDR1 as SGHNT and CDR2 as YYREEE (reference sequence). V shed 0 bases, J shed 7 bases, and the junction held 6 bases outside the gene matches. CDR3 loop: CASSLEGGPIGELFF. The CDR3 DNA reads TGTGCCAGCAGCTTGGAAGGGGGCCCAATCGGGGAGCTGTTTTTT.

The chain is built from TRBV6-5 and TRBJ1-2; D possibly corresponds to TRBD1 (5 bases). The CDR3 has 13 residues. The V gene lost 8 bases and the J gene lost 1 base, with 11 bases spanning the gap. In germline, CDR1 is MNHEY, CDR2 SVGAGI. CDR3 nucleotides: TGTGCCAGCCGGGACTTCGTTAACTATGGCTACACCTTC. It encodes CASRDFVNYGYTF.

This chain joins TRBV5-1 and TRBJ1-1; D is undetermined. This CDR3 has 14 residues. Trimming shortened V by 2 bases and J by 1 base, and 9 bases separated the two germline ends. The germline V gene has CDR1 SGHRS and CDR2 YFSETQ. CDR3 sequence reads: CASSFPGGNTEAFF. The CDR3 nucleotides read TGCGCCAGCAGCTTCCCAGGAGGGAACACTGAAGCTTTCTTT.

The chain recombines TRBV4-1 with TRBJ1-1; D not certain. Germline V CDR1 and CDR2: MGHRA, YSYEKL. V was cut by 3 bases and J by 2 bases, with 10 bases left in between. The CDR3 totals 14 residues. The CDR3, as DNA: TGCGCCAGCAGCCAGAGAAGTCCTAACACTGAAGCTTTCTTT. As protein: CASSQRSPNTEAFF.

J is TRBJ1-5 and V is TRBV3-1 (or the pseudogene TRBV3-2); D perhaps matches TRBD1 (6 bases). The V and J ends lost 3 bases and 0 bases respectively, with 9 bases between them. This CDR3 comprises 15 residues. Germline-derived CDR1 and CDR2 are LGHDT and YNNKEL (reference sequence). The CDR3 sequence: CASSQGAFSNQPQHF. The CDR3 DNA reads as TGTGCCAGCAGCCAGGGGGCATTTAGCAATCAGCCCCAGCATTTT.

This clone was counted many times. This CDR3 is CASSQEVATEYEQYF. CDR3 DNA sequence: TGTGCCAGCAGCCAAGAAGTCGCGACGGAGTACGAGCAGTACTTC. This sequence joins TRBV14 and TRBJ2-7; D is unclear. The CDR3 runs to 15 residues. Germline V gene data show CDR1 as SGHDN and CDR2 as FVKESK. The V end lost 0 bases, the J end lost 4 bases, and 13 bases lay between the germline ends.

This chain uses TRBV29-1 with TRBJ1-2, with D possibly matching TRBD1 (5 bases). The CDR3 has 13 amino acids. Trimming took 5 bases from V and 8 from J, leaving 18 bases between them. The germline gives CDR1 SQVTM, CDR2 ANQGSEA. CDR3 in amino acids: CSVFGTRTGGYTF. CDR3 nucleotides: TGCAGCGTTTTTGGGACCAGAACGGGGGGCTACACCTTC. Together with reference TRBV29-1 and TRBJ1-2, the CDR3 gives the full variable domain: SAVISQKPSRDICQRGTSLTIQCQVDSQVTMMFWYRQQPGQSLTLIATANQGSEATYESGFVIDKFPISRPNLTFSTLTVSNMSPEDSSIYLCSVFGTRTGGYTFGSGTRLTVV.

J is TRBJ2-3 and V is TRBV19; the match to TRBD1 covers 8 bases. The V gene's germline CDR1 is LNHDA and CDR2 SQIVND (reference sequence). This CDR3 comprises 14 residues. V was pared by 7 bases and J by 4 bases, with 7 bases of the junction left unmatched. The CDR3 DNA sequence: TGTGCCAGTAAACTCAGGGGGCAAGCAGATACGCAGTATTTT. Protein: CASKLRGQADTQYF.

J is TRBJ2-6 and V is TRBV5-1; D uncertain. V was cut by 3 bases and J by 0 bases, with 13 bases left in between. The CDR3 loop spans 17 amino acids. The germline gives CDR1 SGHRS, CDR2 YFSETQ. The CDR3 DNA follows: TGCGCCAGCAGCTATACCGGACCGAACTCTGGGGCCAACGTCCTGACTTTC. Its protein is CASSYTGPNSGANVLTF.

The chain has TRBV19 and TRBJ1-1, with D tentatively TRBD1 (6 bases). Germline lookup yields CDR1 LNHDA and CDR2 SQIVND (reference sequence). Trimming took 5 bases from V and 0 from J, leaving 7 bases between them. The CDR3 is made up of 13 amino acids. The CDR3 protein is CASSGTLNTEAFF. CDR3 in DNA: TGTGCCAGTAGTGGGACACTGAACACTGAAGCTTTCTTT.

The chain links TRBV6-6 to TRBJ1-1; no definite D call. The CDR3 extends over 14 amino acids. V was trimmed by 2 bases and J by 0 bases, leaving 7 bases between them. Germline CDR1 and CDR2: MNHNY and SVGAGI (reference sequence). CDR3 sequence (DNA): TGTGCCAGCAGTTACAGGCAACTGAACACTGAAGCTTTCTTT. This sequence encodes CASSYRQLNTEAFF.

The chain employs TRBV7-9 and TRBJ2-6; D is uncertain. The CDR3 is 16 amino acids. Germline CDR1 reads SEHNR; CDR2 reads FQNEAQ (reference sequence). V was shortened by 2 bases and J by 2 bases, with 10 bases between the two germline ends. CDR3 amino acids: CASSLIGMPGANVLTF. The CDR3 coding sequence is TGTGCCAGCAGCTTAATAGGGATGCCTGGGGCCAACGTCCTGACTTTC.

V is TRBV4-2 and J is TRBJ2-6; D might be TRBD1 (6 bases). V shed 1 base and J shed 1 base, with 17 bases lying between them. The length of the CDR3 is 19 residues. Germline V gene sequence: CDR1 LGHNA, CDR2 YNFKEQ. This CDR3 reads CASSQVSPGVLSGANVLTF. The DNA for the CDR3 is TGTGCCAGCAGCCAAGTCAGCCCAGGGGTACTATCTGGGGCCAACGTCCTGACTTTC.

The chain uses TRBV12-5 and TRBJ1-5; D gene uncertain. The V gene's germline CDR1 is LGHNT and CDR2 FRNRAP. The ends were cut back, 5 bases at V and 9 bases at J, with 8 bases in the middle. This CDR3 has 11 residues. CDR3 amino acids: CASGQHAPQHF. In nucleotides, the CDR3 is TGTGCTAGTGGTCAGCACGCGCCCCAGCATTTT.

CDR3 in amino acids: CASSLIRWENTGELFF. The CDR3 DNA is TGTGCCAGCAGCTTAATTCGTTGGGAGAACACCGGGGAGCTGTTTTTT. The V and J genes are TRBV7-3 and TRBJ2-2; D remains ambiguous. This CDR3 contains 16 residues. The ends were cut back, 1 base at V and 1 base at J, with 10 bases in the middle. Germline CDR1 SGHTA, CDR2 FQGTGA.

This chain connects TRBV5-1 to TRBJ1-2; TRBD1 might be the D (6 bases). V was shortened by 4 bases and J by 8 bases, with 15 bases between the two germline ends. This CDR3 contains 13 residues. The germline V gene encodes CDR1 SGHRS and CDR2 YFSETQ. DNA for the CDR3: TGCGCCAGCAGCCCGACAGGAGAGGGAGGCTACACCTTC. Protein product: CASSPTGEGGYTF.

This clone was recorded a few times. This sequence joins TRBV12-5 and TRBJ2-7; TRBD2 aligns across 8 bases. Germline values: CDR1 LGHNT, CDR2 FRNRAP. J lost 1 base, V lost 6 bases, and 5 bases had no gene match. The CDR3 sequence is 14 residues long. CDR3 coding DNA: TGTGCTAGTGGCCCCAGCGGGGGATCCTACGAGCAGTACTTC. This encodes CASGPSGGSYEQYF.

The chain combines TRBV4-1 with TRBJ2-7; D ambiguous. Trimming cost V 0 bases and J 3 bases, with 9 bases left between them. Germline values: CDR1 MGHRA, CDR2 YSYEKL. The CDR3 is made up of 14 amino acids. The chain's CDR3 is CASSQEARIYEQYF. The CDR3 coding sequence is TGCGCCAGCAGCCAAGAGGCCAGAATCTACGAGCAGTACTTC.

The chain joins TRBV27 to TRBJ1-1, with a tentative D call TRBD1 (6 bases). Trimming left V 8 bases short and J 0 bases short, with 10 bases between. The CDR3 has 13 residues. Germline V gene data show CDR1 as MNHEY and CDR2 as SMNVEV (reference sequence). The CDR3 spells CASAQGLNTEAFF. Written as DNA, the CDR3 is TGTGCCAGCGCACAGGGTCTGAACACTGAAGCTTTCTTT.

J is TRBJ2-1 and V is TRBV9, with 7 bases matching TRBD2. V was clipped by 0 bases and J by 3 bases; unmatched bases: 3. CDR1 SGDLS and CDR2 YYNGEE come from the germline V gene. The CDR3 runs 15 residues. Here the CDR3 DNA reads TGTGCCAGCAGCGTAGAATGGGGGGGCTACAATGAGCAGTTCTTC. This encodes CASSVEWGGYNEQFF. Complete variable domain (other parts from reference TRBV9 and TRBJ2-1): DSGVTQTPKHLITATGQRVTLRCSPRSGDLSVYWYQQSLDQGLQFLIQYYNGEERAKGNILERFSAQQFPDLHSELNLSSLELGDSALYFCASSVEWGGYNEQFFGPGTRLTVL.

The chain couples TRBV6-4 to TRBJ1-5; D is ambiguous. Germline V gene data show CDR1 as MRHNA and CDR2 as SNTAGT. The CDR3 runs to 17 residues. V was trimmed by 2 bases and J by 0 bases, leaving 14 bases between them. DNA for the CDR3: TGTGCCAGCAGTGACCTCTCGTGGTCCGATAGCAATCAGCCCCAGCATTTT. Translation: CASSDLSWSDSNQPQHF.

This sequence joins TRBV30 and TRBJ1-2, with TRBD1 as a possible D gene (5 bases). The germline gives CDR1 GTSNPN, CDR2 SVGIG (reference sequence). Deletions cut 2 bases from V and 8 bases from J, with 15 bases between. The length of the CDR3 is 13 residues. DNA for the CDR3: TGTGCCTGGAGTAAGGACACCACTCGGGGCTACACCTTC. Translation gives CAWSKDTTRGYTF. Complete variable domain (other parts from reference TRBV30 and TRBJ1-2): SQTIHQWPATLVQPVGSPLSLECTVEGTSNPNLYWYRQAAGRGLQLLFYSVGIGQISSEVPQNLSASRPQDRQFILSSKKLLLSDSGFYLCAWSKDTTRGYTFGSGTRLTVV.

The CDR3 DNA follows: TGTGCCAGCAGCGTGGACAGGGGGGTATGGAGTGAGCAGTTCTTC. This codes for CASSVDRGVWSEQFF. The rearrangement uses TRBV5-5 and TRBJ2-1; 10 bases are shared with TRBD1. J gave up 9 bases and V 4 bases, and 10 bases lay outside the gene matches. The CDR3 loop spans 15 amino acids. Germline CDR1 reads SGHKS; CDR2 reads YYEKEE (reference sequence).

The chain carries TRBV2 and TRBJ2-4, with D unclear. V lost 6 bases to trimming and J lost 1 base, with 13 bases between them. From germline, CDR1 is SNHLY and CDR2 FYNNEI. This CDR3 region has 15 residues. The CDR3 coding sequence is TGTGCCAGCAGCGACCCCGGCGCCGCCAAAAACATTCAGTACTTC. Amino acids: CASSDPGAAKNIQYF.

V gene TRBV6-1 combines with J gene TRBJ2-3; 8 positions match TRBD1. The germline gives CDR1 MNHNS, CDR2 SASEGT. This CDR3 contains 16 residues. With V trimmed by 2 bases and J by 5 bases, 9 bases remained unmatched. The chain's CDR3 is CASSEWKTGVVDTQYF. In DNA form, the CDR3 reads TGTGCCAGCAGTGAATGGAAGACAGGGGTGGTAGATACGCAGTATTTT.

This clone showed up just a few times. The chain links TRBV12-3 or TRBV12-4 to TRBJ1-3; D not resolved. The V end lost 5 bases, the J end lost 8 bases, and 10 bases lay between the germline ends. CDR3 length equals 12 residues. CDR3 amino acids: CASSARTDTIYF. In DNA form, the CDR3 reads TGTGCCAGCAGTGCCCGGACGGACACCATATATTTT.

This rearrangement joins TRBV2 to TRBJ2-7; no reliable D call. Germline assignment: CDR1 SNHLY and CDR2 FYNNEI. Trimming stripped 6 bases from V and 2 bases from J, with 14 bases between. CDR3 length: 14 amino acids. CDR3 sequence: CASSHRTGTYEQYF. In nucleotides, the CDR3 is TGTGCCAGCAGCCATAGGACGGGTACCTACGAGCAGTACTTC. Looking up the rest from reference TRBV2 and TRBJ2-7 gives the full variable domain: EPEVTQTPSHQVTQMGQEVILRCVPISNHLYFYWYRQILGQKVEFLVSFYNNEISEKSEIFDDQFSVERPDGSNFTLKIRSTKLEDSAMYFCASSHRTGTYEQYFGPGTRLTVT.

This chain connects TRBV3-1 (or the pseudogene TRBV3-2) to TRBJ1-2, with D unclear. CDR1 is LGHDT and CDR2 is YNNKEL in the germline V gene (reference sequence). V lost 1 base to trimming and J lost 0 bases, with 15 bases between them. The CDR3 totals 17 residues. The CDR3 DNA sequence: TGTGCCAGCAGCCAAGTGCCAGGCGCCGTCCCTAACTATGGCTACACCTTC. The encoded protein is CASSQVPGAVPNYGYTF.